What follows is one TCR beta chain and its context. What it binds is not known. Reverse transcription used roughly 0.5 to 1 ug RNA and random hexamers. TCRdb re-analysed the immunoSEQ multiplex PCR reads in MiXCR, keeping a single row per CDR3 protein. The table lists more than 200,000 distinct CDR3 sequences, about 95% of them singletons. The sample comes from a study of CD8 T cells in Susac syndrome. Study as a whole: Sequenced Susac syndrome patients included roughly six with clinically active disease and eight in remission. Patients with Susac syndrome had blood drawn and were at that point therapy-naive, on corticosteroids, or on intravenous immunoglobulin alone.

Patients having Susac syndrome satisfied recently defined diagnostic criteria for definite or probable disease. Study-level results: In its TCR sequencing and HLA analysis, the study acknowledged that the number of individuals was relatively small.

This TCR was recovered from a human donor with Susac syndrome. Sequenced material: CD4+ T cells from PBMCs.

The CDR3 loop reads CASSLDGSGYEQFF. In DNA, the CDR3 is TGCGCCAGCAGCTTGGATGGCTCGGGCTATGAGCAGTTCTTC. The rearrangement links TRBV5-1 to TRBJ2-1; D is undetermined. Germline loops: CDR1 SGHRS, CDR2 YFSETQ. Trimming stripped 0 bases from V and 8 bases from J, with 12 bases between. The CDR3 has 14 amino acids.